The rows below give T cell receptor beta chains drawn from one sample of a study of blood T cells in healthy people across ages. TCRdb re-called the 5' RACE reads through MiXCR, storing one row per CDR3 protein. The sample has some 1,800,000 distinct CDR3 sequences, approximately 39% seen once. The sample comprised blood. These receptors all stem from a human donor in good health. CDR3s leave out the opening cysteine and the closing phenylalanine or tryptophan. A D gene is named only where the DNA matches it firmly.

J gene	D gene	V gene	CDR3 protein
TRBJ1-2	NA	TRBV29-1	SVDLPQGRLSYT
TRBJ1-1	NA	TRBV29-1	SVEPAGGGPAF
TRBJ2-7	NA	TRBV20-1	SAHKGGGNEQY
TRBJ2-3	NA	TRBV11-3	VSSSDSCGTQY
TRBJ2-1	NA	TRBV6-2/TRBV6-3	ASSLGHGGYNEQF
TRBJ1-6	NA	TRBV9	ASSGLRDSSSYNSPLH
TRBJ2-7	TRBD1	TRBV19	ASSISITGDEQY
TRBJ2-1	TRBD2	TRBV6-2/TRBV6-3	ASNSGWVAGGPVANEQF
TRBJ2-7	NA	TRBV20-1	SASTEGKGYEQY
TRBJ2-7	NA	TRBV4-1	ASSHPGGHEQY